A single sample gave rise to the 17 T cell receptor beta chains below, sequenced in a study of T cell responses to AZD1222 COVID-19 vaccine. The assay was immunoSEQ multiplex PCR, and TCRdb's table has in-frame clones only and misses some. The sample holds approximately 88,000 clones, roughly nine tenths seen once. The input for sequencing was peripheral blood, taken 28 days after the second AZD1222 dose. The receptors stem from an adult who received the AZD1222 COVID-19 vaccine.

The rearrangement uses TRBV5-8 and TRBJ1-3; weak D call: TRBD1 (5 bases). This CDR3 is 14 amino acids long. Trimming took 4 bases from V and 0 from J, leaving 8 bases between them. Germline V gene data show CDR1 as SGHTS and CDR2 as YDEGEE. The CDR3 DNA sequence: TGTGCCAGCAGCATGGGACGCTCTGGAAACACCATATATTTT. This encodes CASSMGRSGNTIYF. The variable domain in full, with the rest retrieved from reference TRBV5-8 and TRBJ1-3, is EAGVTQSPTHLIKTRGQQATLRCSPISGHTSVYWYQQALGLGLQFLLWYDEGEERNRGNFPPRFSGRQFPNYSSELNVNALELEDSALYLCASSMGRSGNTIYFGEGSWLTVV.

This chain links TRBV5-4 with TRBJ1-6; D gene uncertain. The CDR3 is made up of 16 amino acids. V lost 7 bases to trimming and J lost 9 bases, with 23 bases between them. Looked up from germline, CDR1 is SGHNT and CDR2 is YYREEE (reference sequence). CDR3 in DNA: TGTGCCAGCGGGAGTGGAGGCGCCACCGGTGGTTCACCCCTCCACTTT. Amino acid sequence: CASGSGGATGGSPLHF.

The rearrangement uses TRBV6-1 and TRBJ1-1; 7 bases align to TRBD1. CDR3 length: 15 amino acids. The germline CDR1 and CDR2 sequences are MNHNS and SASEGT. J lost 4 bases, V lost 1 base, and 6 bases had no gene match. The CDR3 is CASSEGGGWRTEAFF. CDR3 coding DNA: TGTGCCAGCAGTGAAGGAGGGGGCTGGCGCACTGAAGCTTTCTTT.

The chain carries TRBV25-1 and TRBJ1-1; no firm D call. Germline CDR1 and CDR2: MGHDK and SYGVNS. This CDR3 has 12 amino acids. V lost 5 bases and J lost 12, with 16 bases in between. CDR3 bases: TGTGCCAGCAGTTACGAGCCGCAGTCGCCTTTCTTT. It encodes CASSYEPQSPFF.

The chain carries TRBV12-3 or TRBV12-4 and TRBJ2-7; D ambiguous. The CDR3 has 12 residues. V was shortened by 2 bases and J by 2 bases, with 4 bases between the two germline ends. CDR3 protein: CASSLMPYEQYF. The DNA of the CDR3 is TGTGCCAGCAGTTTAATGCCCTACGAGCAGTACTTC.

The J gene is TRBJ1-6, the V gene TRBV9; D is unclear. Germline V gene sequence: CDR1 SGDLS, CDR2 YYNGEE. The CDR3 covers 15 residues. Between the trimmed V and J ends, which lost 2 bases and 3 bases, there was a span of 9 bases. The CDR3 sequence: CASSVTNSYNSPLHF. In nucleotides, the CDR3 is TGTGCCAGCAGCGTGACGAACAGCTATAATTCACCCCTCCACTTT.

The chain carries TRBV25-1 and TRBJ1-2, with 7 bases identical to TRBD1. This CDR3 has 14 amino acids. Germline loops: CDR1 MGHDK, CDR2 SYGVNS. V was clipped by 7 bases and J by 8 bases; unmatched bases: 13. The CDR3 DNA is TGTGCCAGCACTGCTTCAGGGGGTCTGGTCGGCTACACCTTC. Translated: CASTASGGLVGYTF.

V is TRBV3-1 (or the pseudogene TRBV3-2) and J is TRBJ2-7; 7 bases line up with TRBD2. The ends lost 2 bases at V and 7 bases at J; junction bases unmatched: 5. The CDR3 is 13 residues long. Germline values: CDR1 LGHDT, CDR2 YNNKEL (reference sequence). CDR3 residues: CASSQQLGGEQYF. CDR3 DNA: TGTGCCAGCAGCCAACAACTGGGGGGGGAGCAGTACTTC.

The J gene is TRBJ1-2, the V gene TRBV2; the D is unclear. Germline-derived CDR1 and CDR2 are SNHLY and FYNNEI. The length of the CDR3 is 10 residues. Trimming shortened V by 3 bases and J by 6 bases, and 2 bases separated the two germline ends. DNA of the CDR3: TGTGCCAGCAGTGATCATGGCTACACCTTC. Its protein is CASSDHGYTF.

The chain combines TRBV2 with TRBJ1-5; D uncertain. The ends were cut back, 6 bases at V and 6 bases at J, with 15 bases in the middle. Germline V gene sequence: CDR1 SNHLY, CDR2 FYNNEI. The CDR3 has 14 residues. The CDR3 DNA follows: TGTGCCAGCAGCCGTGAAGGAATTCGTCAGCCCCAGCATTTT. This sequence encodes CASSREGIRQPQHF.

The genes are TRBV3-1 (or the pseudogene TRBV3-2) and TRBJ1-6, with no clear D. Germline V gives CDR1 LGHDT, CDR2 YNNKEL (reference sequence). This CDR3 is 17 amino acids long. The ends were cut back, 6 bases at V and 10 bases at J, with 25 bases in the middle. This chain's CDR3 is CASSPRKGTNLKSPLHF. In nucleotides, the CDR3 is TGTGCCAGCAGTCCGCGGAAGGGTACGAACCTTAAATCACCCCTCCACTTT.

Details on this clone: At one end, the junction sequence differs from germline, possibly due to a read error. The rearrangement links TRBV5-1 to TRBJ2-3; 8 positions match TRBD2. This CDR3 comprises 15 residues. Germline V gene sequence: CDR1 SGHRS, CDR2 YFSETQ. The CDR3 nucleotides read TGCGCCAGCAGGTCGACTAGCGTGAACACAAATACGCAGTATTTT. Encoded protein: CASRSTSVNTNTQYF.

The chain joins TRBV6-6 to TRBJ1-1, with D maybe TRBD1 (5 bases). The germline V and J ends were trimmed by 5 bases and 3 bases, with 13 bases remaining between them. This CDR3 is 14 amino acids long. The V gene's germline CDR1 is MNHNY and CDR2 SVGAGI (reference sequence). DNA for the CDR3: TGTGCCAGCAGTCCACCCGGGACGCACACTGAAGCTTTCTTT. Protein sequence: CASSPPGTHTEAFF.

The chain combines TRBV12-3 or TRBV12-4 with TRBJ1-2, with a possible D match to TRBD1 (5 bases). This CDR3 region has 13 residues. Trimming stripped 0 bases from V and 4 bases from J, with 6 bases between. CDR3 sequence: CASSLAGGYGYTF. Here the CDR3 DNA reads TGTGCCAGCAGTTTAGCGGGGGGCTATGGCTACACCTTC.

The chain joins TRBV6-5 to TRBJ2-1, with 8 bases matching TRBD1. The CDR3 sequence is 14 residues long. V lost 9 bases, J lost 3 bases, and 7 bases stayed unmatched. Germline V gene lookup returns CDR1 MNHEY and CDR2 SVGAGI. The CDR3 reads CASTPGQDYNEQFF. The CDR3 DNA is TGTGCCAGTACTCCGGGACAGGACTACAATGAGCAGTTCTTC.

The rearrangement uses TRBV3-1 (or the pseudogene TRBV3-2) and TRBJ2-5; TRBD2 matches 8 bases. The CDR3 sequence is 15 residues long. V shed 4 bases, J shed 1 base, and the junction held 5 bases outside the gene matches. Germline CDR1 LGHDT, CDR2 YNNKEL (reference sequence). CDR3 amino acids: CASSLHTSGQETQYF. CDR3 nucleotides: TGTGCCAGCAGCCTACACACTAGCGGCCAAGAGACCCAGTACTTC.

The chain carries TRBV5-4 and TRBJ1-4, with D perhaps TRBD1 (6 bases). The CDR3 is made up of 16 amino acids. The germline CDR1 and CDR2 sequences are SGHNT and YYREEE (reference sequence). Deletions cut 2 bases from V and 8 bases from J, with 19 bases between. DNA of the CDR3: TGTGCCAGCAGCTTAGGGGGGGGGACTCCCACGGAAAAACTGTTTTTT. Encoded protein: CASSLGGGTPTEKLFF.